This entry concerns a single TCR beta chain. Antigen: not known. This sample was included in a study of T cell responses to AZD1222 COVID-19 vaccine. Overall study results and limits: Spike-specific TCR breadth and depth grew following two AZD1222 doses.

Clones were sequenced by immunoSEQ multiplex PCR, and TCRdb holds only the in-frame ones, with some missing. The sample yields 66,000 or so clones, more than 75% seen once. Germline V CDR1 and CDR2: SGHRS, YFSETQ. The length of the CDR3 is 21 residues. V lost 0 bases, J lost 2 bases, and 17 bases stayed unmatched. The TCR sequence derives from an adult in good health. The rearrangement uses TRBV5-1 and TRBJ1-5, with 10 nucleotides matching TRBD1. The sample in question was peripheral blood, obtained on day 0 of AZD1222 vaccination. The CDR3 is CASSLAHGGQGTTVGNQPQHF. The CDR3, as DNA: TGCGCCAGCAGCTTGGCCCATGGGGGACAGGGGACGACAGTGGGCAATCAGCCCCAGCATTTT. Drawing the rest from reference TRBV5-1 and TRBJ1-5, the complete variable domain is KAGVTQTPRYLIKTRGQQVTLSCSPISGHRSVSWYQQTPGQGLQFLFEYFSETQRNKGNFPGRFSGRQFSNSRSEMNVSTLELGDSALYLCASSLAHGGQGTTVGNQPQHFGDGTRLSIL.